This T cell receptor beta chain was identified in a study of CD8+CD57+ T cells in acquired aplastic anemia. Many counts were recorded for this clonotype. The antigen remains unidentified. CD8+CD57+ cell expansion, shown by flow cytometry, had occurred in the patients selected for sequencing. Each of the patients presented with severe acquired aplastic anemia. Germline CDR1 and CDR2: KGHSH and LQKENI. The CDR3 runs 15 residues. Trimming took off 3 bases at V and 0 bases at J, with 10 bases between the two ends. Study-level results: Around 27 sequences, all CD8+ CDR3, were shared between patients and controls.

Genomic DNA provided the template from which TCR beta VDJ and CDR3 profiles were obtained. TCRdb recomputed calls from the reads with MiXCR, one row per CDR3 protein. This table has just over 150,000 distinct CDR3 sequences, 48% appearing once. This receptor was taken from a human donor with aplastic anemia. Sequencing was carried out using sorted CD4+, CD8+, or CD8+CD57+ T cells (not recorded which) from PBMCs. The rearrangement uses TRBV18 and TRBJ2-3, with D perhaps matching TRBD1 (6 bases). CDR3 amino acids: CASSPRGQSTDTQYF. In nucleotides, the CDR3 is TGTGCCAGCTCACCTCGCGGACAGAGCACAGATACGCAGTATTTT. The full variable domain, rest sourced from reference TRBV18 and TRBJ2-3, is NAGVMQNPRHLVRRRGQEARLRCSPMKGHSHVYWYRQLPEEGLKFMVYLQKENIIDESGMPKERFSAEFPKEGPSILRIQQVVRGDSAAYFCASSPRGQSTDTQYFGPGTRLTVL.